This TCR beta chain was documented in a study of blood T cells in healthy people across ages. The use of a sample-barcoded 5' primer and a J-beta primer mix characterized a second PCR of about 7 to 12 cycles. From the 5' RACE reads, TCRdb called clonotypes with MiXCR, one entry per CDR3 protein. The sample shows about 1.6 million distinct CDR3 sequences, about 35% of them seen only once. This receptor was identified in a woman in her 30s in good health. Sequencing was carried out using blood.

CDR3 loop: CASSRGGSNEQFF. The CDR3 DNA follows: TGTGCCAGCAGCCGAGGGGGGAGCAATGAGCAGTTCTTC. This sequence joins TRBV3-1 and TRBJ2-1, with D perhaps matching TRBD1 or TRBD2 (6 bases each). Deletions cut 4 bases from V and 6 bases from J, with 10 bases between. CDR1 LGHDT and CDR2 YNNKEL come from the germline V gene (reference sequence). The CDR3 loop spans 13 amino acids.